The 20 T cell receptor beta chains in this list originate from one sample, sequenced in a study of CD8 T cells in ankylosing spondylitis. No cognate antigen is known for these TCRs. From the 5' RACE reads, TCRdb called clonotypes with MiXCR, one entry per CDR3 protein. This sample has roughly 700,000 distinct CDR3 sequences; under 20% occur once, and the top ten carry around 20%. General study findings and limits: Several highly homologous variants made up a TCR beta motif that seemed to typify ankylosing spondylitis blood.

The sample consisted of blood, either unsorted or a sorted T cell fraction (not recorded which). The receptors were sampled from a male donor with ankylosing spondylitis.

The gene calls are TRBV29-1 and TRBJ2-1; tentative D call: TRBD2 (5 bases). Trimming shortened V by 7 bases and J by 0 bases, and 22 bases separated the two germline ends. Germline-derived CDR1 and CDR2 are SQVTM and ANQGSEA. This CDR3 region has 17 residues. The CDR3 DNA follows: TGCAGCGGGGCGGGTGTGGTGCAGCGATCCTCCTACAATGAGCAGTTCTTC. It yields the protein CSGAGVVQRSSYNEQFF.

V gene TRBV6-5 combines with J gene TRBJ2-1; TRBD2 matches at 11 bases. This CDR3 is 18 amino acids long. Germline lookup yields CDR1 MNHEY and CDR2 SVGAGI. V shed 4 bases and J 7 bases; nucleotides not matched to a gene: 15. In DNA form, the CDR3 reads TGTGCCAGCAGTTCCAAAAGCCTACTAGCGGGGGTAGAGAATGAGCAGTTCTTC. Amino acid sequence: CASSSKSLLAGVENEQFF.

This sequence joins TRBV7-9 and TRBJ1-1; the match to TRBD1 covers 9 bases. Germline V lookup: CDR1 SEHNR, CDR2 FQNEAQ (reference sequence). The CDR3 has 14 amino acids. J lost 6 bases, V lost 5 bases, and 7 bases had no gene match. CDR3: CASSRRDRVAEAFF. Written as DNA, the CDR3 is TGTGCCAGCAGCCGCCGGGACAGGGTGGCTGAAGCTTTCTTT. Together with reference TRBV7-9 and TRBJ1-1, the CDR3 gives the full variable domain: DTGVSQNPRHKITKRGQNVTFRCDPISEHNRLYWYRQTLGQGPEFLTYFQNEAQLEKSRLLSDRFSAERPKGSFSTLEIQRTEQGDSAMYLCASSRRDRVAEAFFGQGTRLTVV.

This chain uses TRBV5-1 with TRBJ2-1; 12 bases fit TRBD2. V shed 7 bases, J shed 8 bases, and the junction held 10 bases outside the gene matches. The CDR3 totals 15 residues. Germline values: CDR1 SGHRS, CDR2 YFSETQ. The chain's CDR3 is CASRLAGGPIDEQFF. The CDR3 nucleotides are TGCGCCAGCCGGCTAGCGGGGGGGCCGATCGATGAGCAGTTCTTC.

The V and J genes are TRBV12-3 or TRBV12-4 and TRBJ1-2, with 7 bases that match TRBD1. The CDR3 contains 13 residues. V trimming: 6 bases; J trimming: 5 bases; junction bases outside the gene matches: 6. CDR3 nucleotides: TGTGCCAGCAGGAAGTGGGACAGATATGGCTACACCTTC. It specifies CASRKWDRYGYTF.

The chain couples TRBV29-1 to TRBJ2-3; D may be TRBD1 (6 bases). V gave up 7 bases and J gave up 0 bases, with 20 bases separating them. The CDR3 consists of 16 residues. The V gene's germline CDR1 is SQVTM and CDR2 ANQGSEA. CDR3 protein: CSASGTPKGSTDTQYF. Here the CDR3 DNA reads TGCAGCGCCTCCGGGACACCTAAGGGGAGCACAGATACGCAGTATTTT.

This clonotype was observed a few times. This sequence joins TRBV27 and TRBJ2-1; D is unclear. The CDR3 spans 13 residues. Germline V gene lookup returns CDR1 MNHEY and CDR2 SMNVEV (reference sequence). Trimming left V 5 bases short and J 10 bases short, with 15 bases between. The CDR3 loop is CASSIDPRIEQFF. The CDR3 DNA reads TGTGCCAGCAGTATCGACCCCCGGATAGAGCAGTTCTTC.

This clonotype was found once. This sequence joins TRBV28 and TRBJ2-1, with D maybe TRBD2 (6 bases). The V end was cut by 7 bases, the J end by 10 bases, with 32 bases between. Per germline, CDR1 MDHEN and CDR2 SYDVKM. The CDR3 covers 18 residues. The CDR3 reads CASTTGPWGTGVSPEQFF. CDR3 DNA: TGTGCCAGCACAACGGGCCCGTGGGGAACGGGAGTGTCCCCCGAGCAGTTCTTC.

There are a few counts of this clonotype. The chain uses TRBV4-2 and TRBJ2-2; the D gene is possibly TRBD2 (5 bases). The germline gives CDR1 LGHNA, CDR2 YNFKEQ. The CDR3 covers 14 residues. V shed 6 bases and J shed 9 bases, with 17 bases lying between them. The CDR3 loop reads CASSLVGGVRELFF. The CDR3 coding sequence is TGTGCCAGCAGTCTTGTAGGAGGCGTGAGGGAGCTGTTTTTT.

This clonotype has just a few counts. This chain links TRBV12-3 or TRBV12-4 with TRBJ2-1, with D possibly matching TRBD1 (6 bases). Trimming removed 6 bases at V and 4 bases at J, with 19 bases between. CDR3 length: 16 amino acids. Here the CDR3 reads CASREDGTSLYNEQFF. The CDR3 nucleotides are TGTGCCAGCAGGGAAGACGGGACATCCCTTTACAATGAGCAGTTCTTC.

CDR3 coding DNA: TGTGCCAGCAGTTATGGCCAGGAAAAGAACACCGGGGAGCTGTTTTTT. Amino acid sequence: CASSYGQEKNTGELFF. V gene TRBV6-2 or TRBV6-3 combines with J gene TRBJ2-2; D ambiguous. The CDR3 has 16 amino acids. The ends were cut back, 3 bases at V and 1 base at J, with 12 bases in the middle. Germline values: CDR1 MNHEY, CDR2 SVGEGT.

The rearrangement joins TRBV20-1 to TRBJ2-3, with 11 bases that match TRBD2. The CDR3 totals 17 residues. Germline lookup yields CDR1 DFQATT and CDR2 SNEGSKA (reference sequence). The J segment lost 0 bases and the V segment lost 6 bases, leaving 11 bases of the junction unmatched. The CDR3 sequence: CSALLPGLAASTDTQYF. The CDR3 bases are TGCAGTGCGTTGCTCCCGGGACTAGCGGCAAGCACAGATACGCAGTATTTT.

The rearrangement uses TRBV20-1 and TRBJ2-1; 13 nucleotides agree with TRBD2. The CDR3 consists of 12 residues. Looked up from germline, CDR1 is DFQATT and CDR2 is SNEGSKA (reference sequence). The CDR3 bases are TGCAGGGGGACTAGCGGGGTGGGGGAGCAGTTCTTC. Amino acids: CRGTSGVGEQFF.

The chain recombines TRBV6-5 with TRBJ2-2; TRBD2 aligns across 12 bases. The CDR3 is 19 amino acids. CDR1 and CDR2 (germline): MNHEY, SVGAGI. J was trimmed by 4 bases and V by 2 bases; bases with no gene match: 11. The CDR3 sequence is CASSYGRASGRASTGELFF. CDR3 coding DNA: TGTGCCAGCAGTTACGGACGGGCTAGCGGGAGGGCCAGCACCGGGGAGCTGTTTTTT.

The CDR3 here is CASSGTSGSRTDTQYF. The CDR3 region has the DNA TGTGCCAGCAGCGGGACTAGCGGGAGTAGAACAGATACGCAGTATTTT. The chain carries TRBV9 and TRBJ2-3, with 13 bases identical to TRBD2. The germline V gene encodes CDR1 SGDLS and CDR2 YYNGEE. V lost 3 bases and J lost 3; bases outside the gene matches: 4. The CDR3 contains 16 residues.

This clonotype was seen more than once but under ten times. The CDR3 spells CASSHGSFWGYTF. The CDR3 DNA is TGTGCCAGCAGTCATGGGTCTTTCTGGGGCTACACCTTC. This sequence joins TRBV27 and TRBJ1-2; no firm D call. The CDR3 sequence is 13 residues long. Trimming took 5 bases from V and 8 from J, leaving 15 bases between them. The germline V gene has CDR1 MNHEY and CDR2 SMNVEV (reference sequence).

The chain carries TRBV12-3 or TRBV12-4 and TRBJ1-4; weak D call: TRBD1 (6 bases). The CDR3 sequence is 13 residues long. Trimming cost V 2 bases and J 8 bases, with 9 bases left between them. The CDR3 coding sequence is TGTGCCAGCAGTTTAAACAGGGCGGAAAAACTGTTTTTT. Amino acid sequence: CASSLNRAEKLFF.

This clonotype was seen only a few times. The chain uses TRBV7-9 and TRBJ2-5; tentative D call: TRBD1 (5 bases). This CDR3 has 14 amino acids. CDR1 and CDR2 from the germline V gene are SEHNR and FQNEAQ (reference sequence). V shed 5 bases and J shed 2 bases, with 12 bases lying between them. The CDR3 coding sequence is TGTGCCAGCAGCGATTGGGGCGGACAAGAGACCCAGTACTTC. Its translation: CASSDWGGQETQYF.

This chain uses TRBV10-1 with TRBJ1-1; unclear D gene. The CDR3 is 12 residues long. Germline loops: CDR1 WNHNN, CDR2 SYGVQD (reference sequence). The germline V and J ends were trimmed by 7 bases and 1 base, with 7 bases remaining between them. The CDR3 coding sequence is TGCGCCAGCAAGGGAGAGAACACTGAAGCTTTCTTT. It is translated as CASKGENTEAFF.

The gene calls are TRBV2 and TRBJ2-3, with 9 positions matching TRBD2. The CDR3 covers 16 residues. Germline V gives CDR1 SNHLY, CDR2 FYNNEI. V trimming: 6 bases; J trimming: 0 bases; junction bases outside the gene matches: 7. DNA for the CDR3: TGTGCCAGCAGCGTACGACTAGCGGCAAGCACAGATACGCAGTATTTT. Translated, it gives CASSVRLAASTDTQYF.